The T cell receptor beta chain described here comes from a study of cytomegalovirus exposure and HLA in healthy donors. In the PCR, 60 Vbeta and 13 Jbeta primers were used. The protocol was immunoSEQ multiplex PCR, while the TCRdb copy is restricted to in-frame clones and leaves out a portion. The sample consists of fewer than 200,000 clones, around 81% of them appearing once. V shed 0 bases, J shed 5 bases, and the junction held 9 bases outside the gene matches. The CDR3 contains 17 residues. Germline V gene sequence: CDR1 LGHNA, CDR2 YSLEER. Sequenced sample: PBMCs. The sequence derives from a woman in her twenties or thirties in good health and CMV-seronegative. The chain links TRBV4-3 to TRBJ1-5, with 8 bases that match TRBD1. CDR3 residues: CASSQDFGRGHYQPQHF. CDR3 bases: TGCGCCAGCAGCCAAGATTTCGGCAGGGGGCATTATCAGCCCCAGCATTTT.